The 26 T cell receptor beta chains below come from one sample, sequenced in a study of tumor-infiltrating lymphocytes in oesophageal squamous cell carcinoma. TCRdb analysed the PCR reads with MiXCR anew, one entry per CDR3 protein. The table lists about 10,000 distinct CDR3 sequences, roughly 60% of them singletons. The sample comprised esophageal tumor tissue. The source of these receptors is a male donor with esophageal squamous cell carcinoma.

The chain links TRBV7-6 to TRBJ2-5, with D perhaps matching TRBD2 (5 bases). CDR1 is SGHVS and CDR2 is FNYEAQ in the germline V gene. This CDR3 comprises 14 residues. The germline V and J ends were trimmed by 4 bases and 5 bases, with 14 bases remaining between them. The DNA for the CDR3 is TGTGCCAGCAGCTCTGGACTGGTGGGGGAGACCCAGTACTTC. As protein: CASSSGLVGETQYF.

This chain uses TRBV7-3 with TRBJ2-4; TRBD1 is a possible D gene (6 bases). The V end was cut by 5 bases, the J end by 3 bases, with 23 bases between. The CDR3 runs 18 residues. The germline gives CDR1 SGHTA, CDR2 FQGTGA. CDR3 DNA: TGTGCCAGCAGCCAGGGGCAGGGGTTTGGAAAGGGCAAAAACATTCAGTACTTC. This encodes CASSQGQGFGKGKNIQYF.

This chain joins TRBV7-6 and TRBJ2-7; D is ambiguous. The DNA matches TRBJ2-5 better at its end, which makes the J call doubtful. The CDR3 is 13 residues long. Per the germline V gene, CDR1 is SGHVS and CDR2 is FNYEAQ. For the CDR3, the DNA is TGTGCCAGCAGTTCAGTGCGGCAAGAGACCCAGTACTTC. Its protein is CASSSVRQETQYF.

This clonotype was counted a few times. This sequence joins TRBV5-4 and TRBJ2-1; D tentatively reads TRBD1 or TRBD2 (5 bases each). The CDR3 is made up of 16 amino acids. V lost 4 bases and J lost 5, with 19 bases in between. Per germline, CDR1 SGHNT and CDR2 YYREEE (reference sequence). As DNA, the CDR3 is TGTGCCAGCAGCCTTACGGGATCTTTAGGGGACAATGAGCAGTTCTTC. As protein: CASSLTGSLGDNEQFF. Full variable domain (remainder filled in from reference TRBV5-4 and TRBJ2-1): ETGVTQSPTHLIKTRGQQVTLRCSSQSGHNTVSWYQQALGQGPQFIFQYYREEENGRGNFPPRFSGLQFPNYSSELNVNALELDDSALYLCASSLTGSLGDNEQFFGPGTRLTVL.

The chain joins TRBV7-2 to TRBJ2-1; 7 positions match TRBD1. The V segment lost 5 bases and the J segment 12 bases; nucleotides outside the gene matches: 19. Germline V gene sequence: CDR1 SGHTA, CDR2 FQGNSA. This CDR3 has 16 residues. This chain's CDR3 is CASSTNPVTGHLGQFF. For the CDR3, the DNA is TGTGCCAGCAGCACCAACCCCGTGACAGGGCACCTCGGGCAGTTCTTC.

This clonotype is categorized as medium-sized. A read error is possible here, since a much larger clone lies one base away. This sequence joins TRBV7-7 and TRBJ2-5, with 10 bases lining up with TRBD2. In germline, CDR1 is SSHAT, CDR2 FNYEAQ (reference sequence). There are 15 residues in the CDR3. As DNA, the CDR3 is TGTGCTAGCAGCCCCCGACTAGCGGGTGTGGAGACCCAGTGCTTC. Its protein product is CASSPRLAGVETQCF.

The chain joins TRBV28 to TRBJ2-3; weak D call: TRBD2 (7 bases). The end of the DNA fits TRBJ2-1 better, so the J call may be wrong. CDR1 and CDR2 from the germline V gene are MDHEN and SYDVKM. The CDR3 loop spans 19 amino acids. CDR3 nucleotides: TGTGCCAGCAGTCCCCCGGGGGGTATACCGGGACAACCCTACAATGAGCAGTTCTTC. Protein sequence: CASSPPGGIPGQPYNEQFF.

The chain carries TRBV7-8 and TRBJ2-3; D call uncertain. V lost 5 bases, J lost 6 bases, and 9 bases lay in between. This CDR3 spans 12 amino acids. CDR1 is SGHVS, CDR2 FQNEAQ, per germline. The CDR3 reads CASSRARDTQYF. The CDR3, as DNA: TGTGCCAGCAGCCGCGCTCGTGATACGCAGTATTTT. Full variable domain (rest looked up from reference TRBV7-8 and TRBJ2-3): GAGVSQSPRYKVAKRGQDVALRCDPISGHVSLFWYQQALGQGPEFLTYFQNEAQLDKSGLPSDRFFAERPEGSVSTLKIQRTQQEDSAVYLCASSRARDTQYFGPGTRLTVL.

This chain uses TRBV6-8 with TRBJ1-5; D unclear. CDR3 length equals 15 residues. Trimming took off 0 bases at V and 3 bases at J, with 9 bases between the two ends. The germline gives CDR1 MNHGY, CDR2 SAAAGT. This CDR3 reads CASSYSFADNQPQHF. The DNA for the CDR3 is TGTGCCAGCAGTTACTCGTTCGCAGACAATCAGCCCCAGCATTTT.

This clonotype occurred a few times. Given the absence of the conserved phenylalanine or tryptophan at the CDR3 end, a read error is likely. It is unclear where the CDR3 begins or ends on the DNA, so no DNA is shown, and the CDR3 is as TCRdb lists it. The chain couples TRBV11-3 to TRBJ2-1; no DNA check was done on the table's D call, TRBD2. CDR1 and CDR2 from the germline V gene are SGHNT and YENEEA. The CDR3 spans 17 residues, counting both ends. Here the CDR3 reads CASSRLGSSYNEQFFGS.

The rearrangement links TRBV6-6 to TRBJ2-5, with unresolved D. Trimming removed 2 bases from V and 4 bases from J, with 11 bases in between. Germline values: CDR1 MNHNY, CDR2 SVGAGI (reference sequence). This CDR3 contains 14 residues. This CDR3 reads CASSYNEDLETQYF. As DNA, the CDR3 is TGTGCCAGCAGTTACAACGAGGATTTAGAGACCCAGTACTTC.

Sample share makes this clonotype large (0.1 to 1%). The chain has TRBV7-3 and TRBJ2-1; D is possibly TRBD2 (6 bases). This CDR3 region has 16 residues. Germline V gene data show CDR1 as SGHTA and CDR2 as FQGTGA. Trimming took off 2 bases at V and 6 bases at J, with 17 bases between the two ends. CDR3 coding DNA: TGTGCCAGCAGCTTAGGCAGTAGCGGTCTGGCCAATGAGCAGTTCTTC. Protein: CASSLGSSGLANEQFF.

In the case of this clonotype: No conserved phenylalanine or tryptophan ends this CDR3, so it is likely a read error. The limits of the CDR3 on the DNA are not certain, so only TCRdb's listed CDR3 is given. This chain links TRBV6-1 with TRBJ1-1. CDR1 is MNHNS and CDR2 is SASEGT in the germline V gene. The CDR3 has 20 residues if both end residues are counted. The CDR3 sequence: CASISGGLWVRFTMSSTSGQ.

This clonotype was seen a few times. The chain employs TRBV7-2 and TRBJ2-7; 11 bases match TRBD2. Germline V gene lookup returns CDR1 SGHTA and CDR2 FQGNSA. The CDR3 has 15 residues. Trimming removed 5 bases from V and 7 bases from J; junction bases left unmatched: 10. CDR3 DNA sequence: TGTGCCAGCAGCACCCGGACTAGCGGGTACAATGAGCAGTACTTC. It specifies CASSTRTSGYNEQYF.

By proportion, this clonotype is medium-sized. The J gene is TRBJ2-5, the V gene TRBV7-8; 7 bases agree with TRBD1. The CDR3 is 15 amino acids. V was clipped by 4 bases and J by 4 bases; unmatched bases: 9. Germline lookup yields CDR1 SGHVS and CDR2 FQNEAQ. In DNA form, the CDR3 reads TGTGCCAGCAGCTCACAGGGGTGGGTCAGAGAGACCCAGTACTTC. Residues: CASSSQGWVRETQYF.

The chain is built from TRBV7-9 and TRBJ2-5; 7 bases agree with TRBD1. V gave up 6 bases and J gave up 9 bases; unmatched junction bases: 16. This CDR3 spans 15 amino acids. Germline V CDR1 and CDR2: SEHNR, FQNEAQ (reference sequence). As DNA, the CDR3 is TGTGCCAGCAGACCTGCTACAGGGGCGGATGGGTCCCAGTACTTC. Its protein product is CASRPATGADGSQYF.

This clonotype has just a few counts. This chain joins TRBV7-2 and TRBJ2-1; D call uncertain. V was pared by 2 bases and J by 10 bases, with 9 bases between. Germline V CDR1 and CDR2: SGHTA, FQGNSA. The CDR3 has 12 residues. CDR3 coding DNA: TGTGCCAGCAGCTTAAGGATGCACGAGCAGTTCTTC. Its translation: CASSLRMHEQFF.

This CDR3 reads CASSLGPYGYTF. The CDR3 DNA follows: TGTGCCAGCAGCTTGGGACCTTATGGCTACACCTTC. The chain couples TRBV7-2 to TRBJ1-2, with D possibly being TRBD1 (5 bases). Germline loops: CDR1 SGHTA, CDR2 FQGNSA. Between the trimmed V and J ends, which lost 3 bases and 5 bases, there was a span of 7 bases. The CDR3 totals 12 residues.

This clonotype was observed a handful of times. CDR3 amino acids: CASSKNRGRGDTQYF. DNA of the CDR3: TGTGCCAGCAGCAAAAACAGGGGCCGTGGAGATACGCAGTATTTT. This sequence joins TRBV7-2 and TRBJ2-3, with TRBD1 identical over 7 bases. CDR3 length equals 15 residues. CDR1 and CDR2 from the germline V gene are SGHTA and FQGNSA. Unmatched junction bases numbered 10, after V lost 5 bases and J lost 5 bases.

This clonotype was counted a few times. The gene calls are TRBV6-1 and TRBJ2-2; D gene uncertain. The CDR3 length is 11 residues. V was shortened by 7 bases and J by 1 base, with 1 base between the two germline ends. Germline V lookup: CDR1 MNHNS, CDR2 SASEGT. CDR3 DNA sequence: TGTGCCAGCAAGAACACCGGGGAGCTGTTTTTT. Translating it yields CASKNTGELFF.

This clonotype was detected a few times. The chain couples TRBV7-2 to TRBJ1-3; D is ambiguous. V lost 3 bases and J lost 4, with 4 bases in between. Germline V CDR1 and CDR2: SGHTA, FQGNSA. This CDR3 has 12 amino acids. The CDR3 DNA reads as TGTGCCAGCAGCTTTCCCGGAAACACCATATATTTT. As protein: CASSFPGNTIYF.

This clonotype occurred once. The chain has TRBV6-6 and TRBJ2-4; TRBD1 aligns across 7 bases. The DNA matches TRBJ2-7 better at its end, which makes the J call doubtful. CDR3 length equals 14 residues. The germline gives CDR1 MNHNY, CDR2 SVGAGI (reference sequence). The CDR3 region is CASRYRQGSYEQYF. CDR3 bases: TGTGCCAGCAGGTACAGACAGGGCTCCTACGAGCAGTACTTC.

V usage is TRBV10-2 and J usage is TRBJ2-5, with D hard to call. The J call may not be correct, given that the DNA end is closer to TRBJ2-1. This CDR3 is built from 16 residues. CDR1 WSHSY and CDR2 SAAADI come from the germline V gene. The DNA for the CDR3 is TGCGCCAGCAGTAAGGTGTGGGCGTCATCGGACAATGAGCAGTTCTTC. As protein: CASSKVWASSDNEQFF.

V gene TRBV6-5 combines with J gene TRBJ2-3, with a weak D call TRBD1 (5 bases). Trimming pared 5 bases from V and 3 bases from J, leaving 15 bases between. The CDR3 is 15 residues long. Germline assignment: CDR1 MNHEY and CDR2 SVGAGI. This CDR3 is CASSELLQGTDTQYF. The CDR3 DNA reads as TGTGCCAGCAGTGAGTTACTGCAGGGAACAGATACGCAGTATTTT.

This chain links TRBV7-9 with TRBJ2-1; D is perhaps TRBD2 (6 bases). The J call may be faulty, since TRBJ2-7 better matches the DNA end. The CDR3 runs to 15 residues. Germline assignment: CDR1 SEHNR and CDR2 FQNEAQ (reference sequence). The CDR3 here is CASSPAAGPYGEQYF. CDR3 nucleotides: TGTGCCAGCAGCCCCGCAGCGGGCCCCTATGGAGAGCAGTACTTC.

This chain links TRBV27 with TRBJ2-3; D perhaps matches TRBD1 (5 bases). The J call may be incorrect, as the DNA end agrees better with TRBJ2-7. This CDR3 contains 14 residues. Germline V lookup: CDR1 MNHEY, CDR2 SMNVEV (reference sequence). CDR3 loop: CASSNTDNSYEQYF. CDR3 nucleotides: TGTGCCAGCAGTAACACGGACAACTCCTACGAGCAGTACTTC.